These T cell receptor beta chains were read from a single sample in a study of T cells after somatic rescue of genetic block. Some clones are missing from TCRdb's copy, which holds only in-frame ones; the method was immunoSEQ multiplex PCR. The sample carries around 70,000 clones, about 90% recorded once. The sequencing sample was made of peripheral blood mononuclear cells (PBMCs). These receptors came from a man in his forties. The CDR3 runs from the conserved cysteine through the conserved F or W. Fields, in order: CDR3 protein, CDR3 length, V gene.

CDR3: CASSSQASYEQYF
length: 13
V: TRBV28

CDR3: CASSEMGGQGYEQYF
length: 15
V: TRBV6-1

CDR3: CASSQPIRGDPEAFF
length: 15
V: TRBV4-1

CDR3: CATSRESFPDTQYF
length: 14
V: TRBV15

CDR3: CASSQDGIGAGRLSGANVLTF
length: 21
V: TRBV4-1

CDR3: CASSPSPGPKETQYF
length: 15
V: TRBV5-4

CDR3: CASSHTSLRGKGDSPLHF
length: 18
V: TRBV4-1

CDR3: CATSMGRGQGHQPQHF
length: 16
V: TRBV15

CDR3: CATGQAGYEQYF
length: 12
V: TRBV6-5

CDR3: CASSSNEGNTEAFF
length: 14
V: TRBV5-1

CDR3: CASLTGEGEAFF
length: 12
V: TRBV28

CDR3: CASSLQVSYEQYF
length: 13
V: TRBV6-1

CDR3: CASSTGGWQYNEQFF
length: 15
V: TRBV5-4

CDR3: CASSYRRSYEQYF
length: 13
V: TRBV27

CDR3: CASSLGPSSGANVLTF
length: 16
V: TRBV5-1

CDR3: CASSQDPQSYEQYF
length: 14
V: TRBV4-2

CDR3: CASSRTGQGRQPQHF
length: 15
V: TRBV16